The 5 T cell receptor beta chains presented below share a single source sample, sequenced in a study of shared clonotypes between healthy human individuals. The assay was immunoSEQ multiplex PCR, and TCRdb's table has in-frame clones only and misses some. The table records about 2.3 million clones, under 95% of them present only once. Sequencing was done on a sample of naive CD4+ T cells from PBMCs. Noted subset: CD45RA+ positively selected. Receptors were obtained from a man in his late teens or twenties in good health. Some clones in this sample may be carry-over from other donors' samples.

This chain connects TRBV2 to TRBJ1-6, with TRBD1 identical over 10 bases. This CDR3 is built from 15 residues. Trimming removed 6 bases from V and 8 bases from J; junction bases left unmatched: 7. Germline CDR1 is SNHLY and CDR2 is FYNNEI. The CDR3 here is CASRPRQGADSPLHF. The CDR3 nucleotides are TGTGCCAGCAGGCCAAGACAGGGGGCGGATTCACCCCTCCACTTT.

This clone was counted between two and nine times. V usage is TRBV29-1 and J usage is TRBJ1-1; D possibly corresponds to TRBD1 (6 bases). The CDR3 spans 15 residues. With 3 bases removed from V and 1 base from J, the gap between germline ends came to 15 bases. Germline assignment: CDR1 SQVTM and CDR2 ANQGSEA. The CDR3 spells CSVDRTVYRNTEAFF. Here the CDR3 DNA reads TGCAGCGTTGACCGGACAGTTTATAGGAACACTGAAGCTTTCTTT.

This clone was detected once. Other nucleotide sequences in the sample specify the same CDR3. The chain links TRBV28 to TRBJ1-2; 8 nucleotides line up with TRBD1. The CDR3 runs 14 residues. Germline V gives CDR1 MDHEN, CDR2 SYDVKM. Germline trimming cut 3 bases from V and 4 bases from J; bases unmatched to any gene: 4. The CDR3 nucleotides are TGTGCCAGCAGTTTGGGCGGACAGGGCTATGGCTACACCTTC. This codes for CASSLGGQGYGYTF.

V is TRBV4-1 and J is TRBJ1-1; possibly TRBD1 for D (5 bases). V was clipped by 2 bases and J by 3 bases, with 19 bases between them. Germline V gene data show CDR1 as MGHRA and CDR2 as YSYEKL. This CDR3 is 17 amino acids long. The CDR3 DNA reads TGCGCCAGCAGCCAAAATCAGGGAGGCATATGGTACACTGAAGCTTTCTTT. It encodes CASSQNQGGIWYTEAFF.

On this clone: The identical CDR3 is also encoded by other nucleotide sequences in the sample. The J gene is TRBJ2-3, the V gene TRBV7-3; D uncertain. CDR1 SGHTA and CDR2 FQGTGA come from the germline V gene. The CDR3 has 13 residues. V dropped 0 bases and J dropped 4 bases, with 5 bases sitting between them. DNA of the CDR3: TGTGCCAGCAGCTTAACAGGGTCAGATACGCAGTATTTT. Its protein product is CASSLTGSDTQYF. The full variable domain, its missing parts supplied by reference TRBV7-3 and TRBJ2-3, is GAGVSQTPSNKVTEKGKYVELRCDPISGHTALYWYRQSLGQGPEFLIYFQGTGAADDSGLPNDRFFAVRPEGSVSTLKIQRTERGDSAVYLCASSLTGSDTQYFGPGTRLTVL.